This T cell receptor beta chain was identified in a study of regulatory T cells in long-lasting Graves disease (TCRdb year 2021). In the study overall: In the newly diagnosed Graves' disease group, patients had been taking antithyroid drugs for less than 3 months. Persistent Graves' disease patients were compared with newly diagnosed Graves' disease patients by peripheral blood TCR sequencing and RNA sequencing. The study took place in China and was registered as a clinical trial. A total of approximately 35 samples underwent TCR sequencing: 13 from persistent and roughly 20 from newly diagnosed Graves' disease patients. Results the study describes overall, beyond this receptor: As a limitation, the authors acknowledged that the small sample size may reduce accuracy. Persistent Graves' disease patients showed lower TCR Shannon entropy and fewer highly expanded clones than newly diagnosed patients, suggesting clonal expansion. Sequencing and analysis were restricted to the TCR beta chain. Because the primary lesion, thyroid tissue, could not be accessed, the study looked at peripheral blood alone. Persistent patients shared more public clonotypes among themselves (2,741) than newly diagnosed patients did (about 970).

About this clonotype: No antigen is known for it. Base qualities are not at hand, and no much larger clone is one base apart.

The time point label here, explained by the study, means: newly diagnosed GD, antithyroid drugs for less than 3 months. For both TCR sequencing and RNA sequencing, RNA was extracted from PBMCs using TRIzol. The diagnosis of Graves' disease followed American Thyroid Association guidelines. Recruitment of patients was carried out at an endocrinology department in Xi'an, China. Each patient gave approximately 9.7 milliliters of peripheral blood, collected in an EDTA anticoagulant tube. Ficoll Paque Plus density gradient separation was used to isolate PBMCs, and no additional T cell sorting was done. An Agilent 2100 Bioanalyzer and agarose gel were used to assess RNA quality, and a NanoDrop 2000 was used to measure RNA concentration. The protocol used for the library was multiplex PCR. TCRdb names Illumina HiSeq 4000 as the instrument used. CDR3 regions were amplified by Arm-PCR with iRepertoire HTBI primers to construct TCR beta libraries. Before sequencing, the PCR products underwent gel purification. In the original analysis: Across samples, 60 to 75 TRBV and over 11 TRBJ segments were identified and used for gene usage analysis of CDR3 amino acid clonotypes. Filtered high-quality paired reads were merged into contigs using COPE and FqMerger. BLAST was used to align contigs to IMGT TRBV, TRBD and TRBJ reference genes, with CDR3 defined following IMGT. Any clonotype with a frequency above 0.1% was counted as a highly expanded clone. Repertoire diversity was measured by Shannon entropy, and V-J evenness by the Gini coefficient. A clonotype found in more than one individual was treated as public. TCRdb's own reprocessing of the public reads used fastp at Q25 and MiXCR and kept productive beta chains. A single entry per CDR3 protein holds the most common genes and DNA from its merged rows. For this entry, the V and J calls and clone size follow TCRdb and not the study's own pipeline. A total of about 420,000 distinct CDR3 sequences appear in this sample, 16% of them only once. The top ten hold around a quarter of the sample.

These data were likewise used in another study, on T cells in Graves' hyperthyroidism and ophthalmopathy. Looking at the second paper: A patient counted as having stable Graves' hyperthyroidism if no progression to ophthalmopathy occurred over 18 months of follow-up. The hyperthyroidism patients were between 18 and 65 years old and newly diagnosed, with a disease duration of less than 2 months. The study excluded patients with uncontrolled infections, other autoimmune diseases, pregnancy or lactation. Diagnoses were established on the basis of clinical symptoms, serum thyroxine and TRAb, thyroid ultrasound, and orbital computed tomography. The TCR CDR3 was subjected to a first round of RT-PCR using the HTBI primer set and the Qiagen OneStep RT-PCR kit. Blood samples also contained most of the expanded thyroid clonotypes (frequency above 0.001), which suggests that blood repertoires may reflect thyroid immune responses. In cross-validation, a model built on a 13 V-J signature told ophthalmopathy apart from stable hyperthyroidism with less than 90% sensitivity and about 81% specificity, and in testing the same model reached 80%/75%. In validation, the model predicted progression to ophthalmopathy with 55% to 71% sensitivity and around 72% specificity, a median of approximately 6.5 months before onset. TCR V-J signatures able to tell the groups apart were searched for in a discovery cohort of more than 90 patients, of whom 43 had Graves' ophthalmopathy and 55 to 65 had stable Graves' hyperthyroidism. An independent validation cohort of under 20 hyperthyroidism patients and about 16 patients who later progressed to ophthalmopathy tested prospective prediction of ophthalmopathy. The approximately 100 discovery patients were divided at random into training and test sets in a 7:3 ratio. The study also compared thyroid tissue and blood T-cell repertoires from over 5 Graves' hyperthyroidism patients. Following sampling, methimazole starting at 30 mg daily was given to hyperthyroidism patients, and high-dose intravenous methylprednisolone was given to ophthalmopathy patients. The libraries were constructed in a second round of multiplex PCR and then size-selected and purified. Sequencing of the libraries was done on an Illumina HiSeq2000 using paired-end 100 bp reads. SOAPnuke was used to process the raw data, removing reads that contained adapters or uncalled bases, had a mean Phred below 15, or lacked an exact match to the constant primer or identifier. COPE v1.2.5 was used to merge the high-quality paired reads, and each unique nucleotide sequence was defined as a clonotype. MiTCR v1.1 was used to align the clonotypes against IMGT TRBV, TRBD and TRBJ reference segments. Only V-J combinations with frequency above 0.0001, covering about 99% of repertoires, were analysed. A TCS score was defined as the ratio between F50 (clonal expansion) and ExV (chaos), using BLOSUM62-based TCRdist between CDR3 peptides within each V-J. Welch's t-statistics and random forest reduced approximately 520 V-J features to some 14, which were used in a naive Bayes classifier (R e1071). No statistical method was used to set the sample size in advance, and investigators knew the group allocation. The paper describes TCR Vbeta CDR3 sequencing of some 130 peripheral blood samples, made up of 43 ophthalmopathy patients, some 76 hyperthyroidism patients and 17 progressor patients.

Source: peripheral blood mononuclear cells (PBMCs), taken at new diagnosis, from a patient treated with antithyroid drugs. The source of this sequence is a woman between 18 and 29 years old with Graves disease. Donor details come from another sample of the same person, matched by shared clones.

For the CDR3, the sequence is CASSVGTRMVNTEAFF. In nucleotides, the sequence is TGTGCCAGCAGTGTAGGAACCAGGATGGTGAACACTGAAGCTTTCTTT. The chain uses TRBV2 and TRBJ1-1, with the D gene not confidently named. The CDR3 numbers 16 residues from cysteine through phenylalanine. Kept here is only the CDR3 DNA, which spans 48 bases and is read in frame from base 1. Sequences SNHLY (CDR1) and FYNNEI (CDR2) are obtained from the germline V gene. Trimming costs V 4 bases and J 0 bases, and their ends lie 15 bases apart.